Listed below are T cell receptor beta chains from one sample, sequenced in a study of preoperative IRX-2 immunotherapy in early breast cancer. Measured with immunoSEQ multiplex PCR; TCRdb has only the in-frame clones, and not every one. This sample yields about 1,000 clones, of which 70% to 75% are seen a single time; 7.7% belongs to the top ten. The input for sequencing was tumor tissue, taken before IRX-2 immunotherapy. The receptor set was obtained from a human donor with breast cancer. Each CDR3 is given with its conserved first and last residue. A D gene is named only where the DNA matches it firmly. Rows give clone size only sometimes, using once, few, many, or a class for an expanded clone.

v_call,j_call,clone_size,d_call,cdr3_nt,cdr3_aa
TRBV6-8,TRBJ2-2,-,-,TGTGCCATCAGCTATGACCCAGGGGAGCTGTTTTTT,CAISYDPGELFF
TRBV15,TRBJ1-1,-,-,TGTGCCACCCAGGGAGGAGGGGGTGGGAACACTGAAGCTTTCTTT,CATQGGGGGNTEAFF
TRBV6-8,TRBJ1-2,-,-,TGTGCCAGCAGTTACTCAGGGTCCTCCTATGGCTACACCTTC,CASSYSGSSYGYTF
TRBV6-8,TRBJ2-4,once,-,TGTGCCAGCAGTTACTTAAACAGGGTTTCGGGCAAAAACATTCAGTACTTC,CASSYLNRVSGKNIQYF
TRBV6-8,TRBJ2-1,-,TRBD2,TGTGCCAGCAGTTACTGGGGGGGGAGAAGCTACAATGAGCAGTTCTTC,CASSYWGGRSYNEQFF
TRBV19,TRBJ2-7,-,TRBD1,TGTGCCAGTAGCCTGACAGGGGGCTACGAGCAGTACTTC,CASSLTGGYEQYF
TRBV29-1,TRBJ2-5,-,TRBD2,TGCAGCATGACTAGCGGGGGTCAAGAGACCCAGTACTTC,CSMTSGGQETQYF
TRBV14,TRBJ2-7,-,-,TGTGCCAGCAGCCAAAACAGGATCTACGAGCAGTACTTC,CASSQNRIYEQYF
TRBV11-3,TRBJ2-1,once,-,TGTGCCAGCGCACGACTCAGCGCCTACAATGAGCAGTTCTTC,CASARLSAYNEQFF
TRBV29-1,TRBJ1-3,-,TRBD1,TGCAGCATTCGGGACAGCAACTCTGGAAACACCATATATTTT,CSIRDSNSGNTIYF
TRBV6-8,TRBJ1-4,-,-,TGTGCCAGCAGTGCCAGACAGAAAGGTGACGAAAAACTGTTTTTT,CASSARQKGDEKLFF
TRBV28,TRBJ2-3,-,TRBD1,TGTGCCAGCAGGGATAGACAGGGAGCAGATACGCAGTATTTT,CASRDRQGADTQYF
TRBV30,TRBJ2-3,-,-,TGTGCCTGGAGTGTAGCGTCCCCCATGGGGGATACGCAGTATTTT,CAWSVASPMGDTQYF
TRBV11-3,TRBJ1-1,-,-,TGTGCCAGCAGCTTTCAACAGGGAGGCACTGAAGCTTTCTTT,CASSFQQGGTEAFF
TRBV11-3,TRBJ2-2,-,TRBD1,TGTGCCAGCAGCTTAGAGTCAGGGGGCGATGCCGGGGAGCTGTTTTTT,CASSLESGGDAGELFF
TRBV28,TRBJ1-4,few,-,TGTGCCAGCAGTAAGGGACAAAGGAGAGAAAAACTGTTTTTT,CASSKGQRREKLFF
TRBV5-1,TRBJ2-5,-,TRBD1,TGCGCCAGCAGACTGACAGGGGGCGTTAGAGAGACCCAGTACTTC,CASRLTGGVRETQYF
TRBV11-3,TRBJ2-5,-,TRBD1,TGTGCCAGCAGCCGGATACCTGACAGGGTTGGGGAGACCCAGTACTTC,CASSRIPDRVGETQYF
TRBV11-3,TRBJ2-5,few,TRBD2,TGTGCCAGCAGCTTAGTTGGTAGCGGGAGTCGGGAGACCCAGTACTTC,CASSLVGSGSRETQYF
TRBV11-3,TRBJ2-2,-,TRBD2,TGTGCCAGCAGCTCTAGCGGGGGGATGAACACCGGGGAGCTGTTTTTT,CASSSSGGMNTGELFF
TRBV7-6,TRBJ2-2,-,TRBD1,TGTGCCAGCAGCTTAGGAGACAGGGGGATCACCGGGGAGCTGTTTTTT,CASSLGDRGITGELFF
TRBV19,TRBJ1-1,few,-,TGTGCCAGTAGTATGACCCAGGAGTACACTGAAGCTTTCTTT,CASSMTQEYTEAFF
TRBV29-1,TRBJ2-5,-,-,TGCAGCGTTGAAGCTGGGTTAGAAGAGACCCAGTACTTC,CSVEAGLEETQYF
TRBV7-2,TRBJ2-7,-,-,TGTGCCAGCAGCTCGGGACCTAACTACGAGCAGTACTTC,CASSSGPNYEQYF
TRBV6-8,TRBJ1-2,-,TRBD1,TGTGCCAGCAGCCCTTTTGGACAGGGCGTAAACTATGGCTACACCTTC,CASSPFGQGVNYGYTF
TRBV11-3,TRBJ1-2,-,-,TGTGCCAGCAGCTTGGAGAGGATTTCTAACTATGGCTACACCTTC,CASSLERISNYGYTF
TRBV30,TRBJ1-5,-,-,TGTGCCTGGAGTGTCGGGCCGTCTAGCAATCAGCCCCAGCATTTT,CAWSVGPSSNQPQHF
TRBV6-8,TRBJ2-3,-,TRBD1,TGTGCCAGCAGCCACATCACAGGGGTACTCACAGATACGCAGTATTTT,CASSHITGVLTDTQYF
TRBV14,TRBJ2-2,-,-,TGTGCCAGCAGCCAAGGCGGAGGGGGCACCGGGGAGCTGTTTTTT,CASSQGGGGTGELFF
TRBV6-8,TRBJ1-2,few,-,TGTGCCAGCAGGAAGGGGGGGCACTATGGCTACACCTTC,CASRKGGHYGYTF
TRBV6-8,TRBJ1-1,-,-,TGTGCCAGCAGGAACGACGGGATGAACACTGAAGCTTTCTTT,CASRNDGMNTEAFF
TRBV1,TRBJ1-3,few,-,TGCGCCAGCAGCCAGGACCCCATTGGCGGCCGAGGTAGCACCATATATTTT,CASSQDPIGGRGSTIYF
TRBV14,TRBJ2-7,-,-,TGTGCCAGCAGCCAAGACAGGTCGTACGGGCAGTACTTC,CASSQDRSYGQYF
TRBV7-6,TRBJ1-5,-,-,TGTGCCAGCAGCCCGACAGGACATAGCAATCAGCCCCAGCATTTT,CASSPTGHSNQPQHF
TRBV25-1,TRBJ2-2,once,TRBD2,TGTGCCAGCAGTGAATCACGGGGGGTTTACACCGGGGAGCTGTTTTTT,CASSESRGVYTGELFF
TRBV23-1,TRBJ2-1,-,TRBD2,TGCGCCAGCAAACTAGCGGGGTACAATGAGCAGTTCTTC,CASKLAGYNEQFF
TRBV23-1,TRBJ2-1,-,-,TGCGCCAGCACTAACCCGACTTACTCCTACAATGAGCAGTTCTTC,CASTNPTYSYNEQFF